A selection of T cell receptor beta chains follows, all from one sample in a study of blood T cell repertoires in COVID-19. Sequencing used immunoSEQ multiplex PCR; TCRdb keeps in-frame clones, though not all of them. The sample includes around 28,000 clones, around 85% of them seen just once. Specimen: peripheral blood. Receptors originate from a human donor in a cohort sampled during active COVID-19. CDR3s include the opening cysteine and the closing phenylalanine or tryptophan. Fields, in order: D gene, J gene, V gene, clone size, CDR3 DNA, CDR3 protein. A D gene is named only where the DNA matches it firmly. Rows may omit the clone size; those that give it use once, few, many or a size class.

>-|TRBJ1-4|TRBV7-8|-
TGTGCCAGCAGCTTAGTGGGGGGGAGTGGTGAAAAACTGTTTTTT
CASSLVGGSGEKLFF
>TRBD1|TRBJ1-6|TRBV5-1|once
TGCGCCAGCAGCTTGGCGTGGCAGGGGGGCAATTCACCCCTCCACTTT
CASSLAWQGGNSPLHF
>-|TRBJ1-2|TRBV5-4|-
TGTGCCAGCAGCGCGAGGAACTATGGCTACACCTTC
CASSARNYGYTF
>-|TRBJ2-5|TRBV6-5|-
TGTGCCAGCACCCCTGGAGGGTTTAGAGAGACCCAGTACTTC
CASTPGGFRETQYF
>TRBD2|TRBJ2-3|TRBV4-3|-
TGCGCCAGCAGCCAAGATATCCTAGCGGGAACCCTCAGCACAGATACGCAGTATTTT
CASSQDILAGTLSTDTQYF
>-|TRBJ1-1|TRBV18|-
TGTGCCAGCTCGACATCAGGGATTGTCAACACTGAAGCTTTCTTT
CASSTSGIVNTEAFF
>TRBD1|TRBJ2-7|TRBV28|-
TGTGCCAGCAGTCGGACAGGGGAGGGCTACGAGCAGTACTTC
CASSRTGEGYEQYF
>-|TRBJ2-1|TRBV5-1|-
TGCGCCAGCAGCTTATCAGGGCTTAATGAGCAGTTCTTC
CASSLSGLNEQFF
>TRBD1|TRBJ1-6|TRBV5-1|once
TGCGCCAGCAGCACCGGACAGGTCGATTCACCCCTCCACTTT
CASSTGQVDSPLHF
>TRBD1|TRBJ1-4|TRBV4-1|-
TGCGCCAGCAGCCAGGGACAGGGGCAATTTAATGAAAAACTGTTTTTT
CASSQGQGQFNEKLFF
>TRBD1|TRBJ1-5|TRBV3-1/TRBV3-2|-
TGTGCCAGCAGCCAGGGACAGATGTATAGCAATCAGCCCCAGCATTTT
CASSQGQMYSNQPQHF
>-|TRBJ2-1|TRBV24-1|-
TGTGCCACCAGTGATCCCTACAGCTATGAGCAGTTCTTC
CATSDPYSYEQFF
>TRBD1|TRBJ2-7|TRBV14|-
TGTGCCAGCAGCCTGGGTATCGGGACAGCCACCTACGAGCAGTACTTC
CASSLGIGTATYEQYF
>-|TRBJ2-3|TRBV5-1|few
TGCGCCAGCAGCAGAGAGCACGGCACAGATACGCAGTATTTT
CASSREHGTDTQYF
>TRBD1|TRBJ1-1|TRBV7-6|-
TGTGCCAGCAGCCCCACCGAGGACAGGGGTTTCTGGTACACTGAAGCTTTCTTT
CASSPTEDRGFWYTEAFF